The next 23 T cell receptor beta chains were all read from a single sample in a study of cytomegalovirus exposure and HLA in healthy donors. The PCR had 60 Vbeta and 13 Jbeta primers. Some clones are missing from TCRdb's copy, which holds only in-frame ones; the method was immunoSEQ multiplex PCR. Among about 140,000 clones, 70% to 85% were seen once, and the ten largest hold 1.9%. The sequenced sample was PBMCs. The receptors here all came from a woman aged 35 to 49 in good health and CMV-seronegative.

V is TRBV14 and J is TRBJ2-7; maybe TRBD1 (6 bases). V was cut by 2 bases and J by 3 bases, with 14 bases left in between. The germline gives CDR1 SGHDN, CDR2 FVKESK. There are 15 residues in the CDR3. The CDR3 region is CASSQLTGFGYEQYF. The CDR3, as DNA: TGTGCCAGCAGCCAACTAACAGGGTTCGGCTACGAGCAGTACTTC. The full variable domain, completed using reference TRBV14 and TRBJ2-7, is EAGVTQFPSHSVIEKGQTVTLRCDPISGHDNLYWYRRVMGKEIKFLLHFVKESKQDESGMPNNRFLAERTGGTYSTLKVQPAELEDSGVYFCASSQLTGFGYEQYFGPGTRLTVT.

About this clone: One junction end disagrees with the germline gene, perhaps due to a read error. This same CDR3 is encoded by further DNA sequences in the sample. The chain combines TRBV27 with TRBJ2-1, with 8 bases fitting TRBD2. The CDR3 sequence is 16 residues long. CDR1 is MNHEY, CDR2 SMNVEV, per germline (reference sequence). The DNA for the CDR3 is TGCGCCAGCAGTTTTCTAGCGGGTTCCCTATTGAATGAGCAGTTCTTC. Translated, it gives CASSFLAGSLLNEQFF.

This clone has only a few counts. This chain connects TRBV7-9 to TRBJ2-1; no definite D call. There are 15 residues in the CDR3. CDR1 is SEHNR and CDR2 is FQNEAQ in the germline V gene (reference sequence). V was shortened by 6 bases and J by 0 bases, with 12 bases between the two germline ends. CDR3: CASRVTTGSYNEQFF. The CDR3 DNA follows: TGTGCCAGCAGGGTAACTACGGGCTCCTACAATGAGCAGTTCTTC.

This clone was counted a single time. The V gene is TRBV4-2, the J gene TRBJ2-5, with D uncertain. The CDR3 runs to 15 residues. Germline V lookup: CDR1 LGHNA, CDR2 YNFKEQ. Deletions cut 0 bases from V and 1 base from J, with 9 bases between. This CDR3 reads CASSQDGTTQETQYF. The CDR3 region has the DNA TGTGCCAGCAGCCAAGATGGAACTACCCAAGAGACCCAGTACTTC.

This chain joins TRBV29-1 and TRBJ1-1; 7 positions match TRBD1. Germline trimming cut 7 bases from V and 4 bases from J; bases unmatched to any gene: 9. Germline V gene lookup returns CDR1 SQVTM and CDR2 ANQGSEA. CDR3 size: 13 residues. The CDR3 loop is CSAGTEMTTEAFF. In nucleotides, the CDR3 is TGCAGCGCCGGGACAGAAATGACCACTGAAGCTTTCTTT. Together with reference TRBV29-1 and TRBJ1-1, the CDR3 gives the full variable domain: SAVISQKPSRDICQRGTSLTIQCQVDSQVTMMFWYRQQPGQSLTLIATANQGSEATYESGFVIDKFPISRPNLTFSTLTVSNMSPEDSSIYLCSAGTEMTTEAFFGQGTRLTVV.

The chain combines TRBV19 with TRBJ2-7; 8 bases line up with TRBD1. The germline V gene encodes CDR1 LNHDA and CDR2 SQIVND (reference sequence). This CDR3 is 13 amino acids long. V lost 6 bases, J lost 6 bases, and 7 bases stayed unmatched. DNA of the CDR3: TGTGCCAGTAGAAGTAGGACAGGGTTCGAGCAGTACTTC. Its translation: CASRSRTGFEQYF.

V and J are TRBV29-1 and TRBJ1-1, with D unclear. The CDR3 has 13 residues. Germline CDR1 SQVTM, CDR2 ANQGSEA. The V gene lost 4 bases and the J gene lost 0 bases, with 9 bases spanning the gap. The CDR3 DNA reads TGCAGCGTTGGGGCAATCATGAACACTGAAGCTTTCTTT. It is translated as CSVGAIMNTEAFF.

This chain links TRBV18 with TRBJ1-2; 7 nucleotides line up with TRBD1. In germline, CDR1 is KGHSH, CDR2 LQKENI. The CDR3 totals 15 residues. V shed 6 bases, J shed 4 bases, and the junction held 11 bases outside the gene matches. The CDR3 region has the DNA TGTGCCAGCTCTCCAGACAGGGTTACCCCCTATGGCTACACCTTC. Protein product: CASSPDRVTPYGYTF.

Details on this clone: The junction does not match germline at one end; this may be a read error. The chain links TRBV5-6 to TRBJ2-5; TRBD1 or TRBD2 may be the D gene (5 bases each). The J call is doubtful: the DNA matches TRBJ2-7 better. From germline, CDR1 is SGHDT and CDR2 YYEEEE. This CDR3 contains 13 residues. CDR3 bases: TGTGCCAGCACCTTGGGGGTCCACTACGAGCAGTACTTC. As protein: CASTLGVHYEQYF.

The chain couples TRBV29-1 to TRBJ2-5; D possibly corresponds to TRBD1 (6 bases). Germline V gene data show CDR1 as SQVTM and CDR2 as ANQGSEA. The CDR3 has 21 amino acids. V lost 0 bases to trimming and J lost 6 bases, with 35 bases between them. CDR3 residues: CSVEELWAGDRGRPGGQTQYF. The CDR3 DNA reads TGCAGCGTTGAAGAACTGTGGGCAGGGGATCGAGGGAGACCGGGCGGACAGACCCAGTACTTC.

This chain uses TRBV4-1 with TRBJ1-2; D gene uncertain. Germline V gene data show CDR1 as MGHRA and CDR2 as YSYEKL. Between the trimmed V and J ends, which lost 0 bases and 4 bases, there was a span of 18 bases. The CDR3 covers 17 residues. CDR3 in DNA: TGCGCCAGCAGCCAAGATCCTTCGTCAGGCGCGATCTATGGCTACACCTTC. Protein sequence: CASSQDPSSGAIYGYTF.

This clone was counted once. The rearrangement uses TRBV7-3 and TRBJ2-1, with D unresolved. The germline gives CDR1 SGHTA, CDR2 FQGTGA. The CDR3 sequence is 14 residues long. Trimming took off 3 bases at V and 4 bases at J, with 10 bases between the two ends. DNA of the CDR3: TGTGCCAGCAGCTTCTCGGCGGAATACAATGAGCAGTTCTTC. Translated, it gives CASSFSAEYNEQFF.

This clone was seen just once. DNA of the CDR3: TGTGCCAGCAGCTTGGGGCAGTCTAATGAAAAACTGTTTTTT. It codes for CASSLGQSNEKLFF. This chain links TRBV5-4 with TRBJ1-4; no clear D gene. The CDR3 sequence is 14 residues long. The V gene lost 0 bases and the J gene lost 3 bases, with 6 bases spanning the gap. Germline assignment: CDR1 SGHNT and CDR2 YYREEE (reference sequence).

The chain couples TRBV11-3 to TRBJ2-1, with a possible D match to TRBD1 (5 bases). Germline CDR1 reads SGHNT; CDR2 reads YENEEA. CDR3 size: 14 residues. V dropped 1 base and J dropped 7 bases, with 11 bases sitting between them. The CDR3 DNA reads TGTGCCAGCAGCTTAGCCCCAGGGATAAATGAGCAGTTCTTC. It translates to CASSLAPGINEQFF.

The rearrangement links TRBV11-2 to TRBJ2-5; the match to TRBD1 covers 11 bases. The V segment lost 1 base and the J segment 2 bases; nucleotides outside the gene matches: 3. The CDR3 runs 16 residues. Germline V gene data show CDR1 as SGHAT and CDR2 as FQNNGV. For the CDR3, the DNA is TGTGCCAGCAGCTTAGGGGGGACAGGGGGACAAGAGACCCAGTACTTC. Translated: CASSLGGTGGQETQYF.

The rearrangement links TRBV7-9 to TRBJ2-3; 7 bases are shared with TRBD1. V lost 5 bases and J lost 2; bases outside the gene matches: 10. The CDR3 length is 16 residues. Germline V gene sequence: CDR1 SEHNR, CDR2 FQNEAQ (reference sequence). The CDR3 region is CASSERTGGSTDTQYF. In DNA, the CDR3 is TGTGCCAGCAGCGAGAGGACAGGCGGATCCACAGATACGCAGTATTTT.

The gene calls are TRBV14 and TRBJ1-4, with D unresolved. CDR1 and CDR2 from the germline V gene are SGHDN and FVKESK. This CDR3 comprises 14 residues. V gave up 4 bases and J gave up 1 base, with 7 bases separating them. CDR3 residues: CASSPRGTNEKLFF. CDR3 nucleotides: TGTGCCAGCAGCCCCAGAGGAACTAATGAAAAACTGTTTTTT.

This chain links TRBV30 with TRBJ2-7, with 8 bases matching TRBD1. Looked up from germline, CDR1 is GTSNPN and CDR2 is SVGIG (reference sequence). This CDR3 spans 15 amino acids. V shed 4 bases and J 2 bases; nucleotides not matched to a gene: 10. CDR3 amino acids: CAWNKVRTGPYEQYF. CDR3 bases: TGTGCCTGGAACAAGGTTCGGACAGGGCCCTACGAGCAGTACTTC.

This clone was seen just once. The rearrangement joins TRBV7-2 to TRBJ2-7; possible D gene TRBD2, 5 bases. The CDR3 totals 14 residues. Trimming took 2 bases from V and 2 from J, leaving 10 bases between them. CDR1 is SGHTA and CDR2 is FQGNSA in the germline V gene. The CDR3 loop reads CASSLLLGAYEQYF. DNA for the CDR3: TGTGCCAGCAGCTTATTGCTCGGGGCCTACGAGCAGTACTTC.

V gene TRBV5-1 combines with J gene TRBJ2-1; 8 bases fit TRBD1. This CDR3 region has 15 residues. Germline V gene data show CDR1 as SGHRS and CDR2 as YFSETQ. Trimming cost V 4 bases and J 10 bases; bases outside gene matches: 13. The CDR3 here is CASSRGQGARSEQFF. The CDR3 DNA sequence: TGCGCCAGCAGCCGAGGGCAGGGGGCACGTAGCGAGCAGTTCTTC.

The rearrangement uses TRBV19 and TRBJ1-1; TRBD1 aligns across 7 bases. Trimming cost V 7 bases and J 0 bases; bases outside gene matches: 8. Germline V gives CDR1 LNHDA, CDR2 SQIVND (reference sequence). This CDR3 is 15 amino acids long. CDR3 sequence: CASKGQSLMNTEAFF. CDR3 nucleotides: TGTGCCAGTAAGGGACAGTCCCTCATGAACACTGAAGCTTTCTTT.

V is TRBV18 and J is TRBJ1-1; weak D call: TRBD1 (6 bases). Germline CDR1 KGHSH, CDR2 LQKENI. There are 14 residues in the CDR3. Trimming left V 3 bases short and J 6 bases short, with 14 bases between. DNA of the CDR3: TGTGCCAGCTCACCCCCTACAGGGTTCCCTGAAGCTTTCTTT. Translation gives CASSPPTGFPEAFF.

This chain connects TRBV29-1 to TRBJ1-5, with 9 bases identical to TRBD1. This CDR3 has 14 residues. The germline CDR1 and CDR2 sequences are SQVTM and ANQGSEA. Trimming removed 6 bases from V and 0 bases from J; junction bases left unmatched: 3. The CDR3 region is CSVGTGYSNQPQHF. The CDR3 nucleotides read TGCAGCGTAGGGACAGGGTATAGCAATCAGCCCCAGCATTTT.